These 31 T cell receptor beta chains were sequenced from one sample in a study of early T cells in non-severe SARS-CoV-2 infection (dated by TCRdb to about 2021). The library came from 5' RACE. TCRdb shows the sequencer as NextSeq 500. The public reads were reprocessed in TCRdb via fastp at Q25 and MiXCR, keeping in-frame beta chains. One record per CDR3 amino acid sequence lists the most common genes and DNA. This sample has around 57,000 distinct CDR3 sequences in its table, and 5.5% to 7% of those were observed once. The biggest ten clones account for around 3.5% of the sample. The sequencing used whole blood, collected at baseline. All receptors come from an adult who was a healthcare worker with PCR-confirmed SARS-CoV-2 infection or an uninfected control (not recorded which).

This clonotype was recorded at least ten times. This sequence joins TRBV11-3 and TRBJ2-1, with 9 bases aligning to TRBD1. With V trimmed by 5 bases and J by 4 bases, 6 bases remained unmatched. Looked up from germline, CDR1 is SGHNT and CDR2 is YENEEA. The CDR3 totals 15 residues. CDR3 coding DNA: TGTGCCAGCAGCGCCACCGGGACAGGGTACAATGAGCAGTTCTTC. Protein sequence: CASSATGTGYNEQFF.

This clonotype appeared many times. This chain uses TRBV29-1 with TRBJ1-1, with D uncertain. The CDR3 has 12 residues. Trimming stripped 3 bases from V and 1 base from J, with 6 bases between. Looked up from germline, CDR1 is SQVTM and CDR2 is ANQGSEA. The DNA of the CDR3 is TGCAGCGTTGATCGGGAGAACACTGAAGCTTTCTTT. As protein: CSVDRENTEAFF. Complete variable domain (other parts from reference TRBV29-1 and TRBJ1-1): SAVISQKPSRDICQRGTSLTIQCQVDSQVTMMFWYRQQPGQSLTLIATANQGSEATYESGFVIDKFPISRPNLTFSTLTVSNMSPEDSSIYLCSVDRENTEAFFGQGTRLTVV.

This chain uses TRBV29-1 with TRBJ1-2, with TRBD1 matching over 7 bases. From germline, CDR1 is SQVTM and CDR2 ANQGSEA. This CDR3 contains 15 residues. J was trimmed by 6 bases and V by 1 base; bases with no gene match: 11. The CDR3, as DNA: TGCAGCGTTGAAGCCCAAGAAGGGACAGAAGATGGCTACACCTTC. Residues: CSVEAQEGTEDGYTF.

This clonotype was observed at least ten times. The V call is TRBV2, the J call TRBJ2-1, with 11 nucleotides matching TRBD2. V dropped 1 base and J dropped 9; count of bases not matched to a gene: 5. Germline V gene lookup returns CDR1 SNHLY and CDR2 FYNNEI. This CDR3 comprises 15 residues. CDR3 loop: CASSEEVAGGSEQFF. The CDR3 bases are TGTGCCAGCAGTGAAGAGGTAGCGGGAGGGAGTGAGCAGTTCTTC.

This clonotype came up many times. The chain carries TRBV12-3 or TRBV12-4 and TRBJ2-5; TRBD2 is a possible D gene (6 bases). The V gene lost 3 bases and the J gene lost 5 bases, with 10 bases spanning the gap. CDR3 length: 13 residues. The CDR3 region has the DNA TGTGCCAGCAGTTTCGGGGGTTTGGAGACCCAGTACTTC. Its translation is CASSFGGLETQYF.

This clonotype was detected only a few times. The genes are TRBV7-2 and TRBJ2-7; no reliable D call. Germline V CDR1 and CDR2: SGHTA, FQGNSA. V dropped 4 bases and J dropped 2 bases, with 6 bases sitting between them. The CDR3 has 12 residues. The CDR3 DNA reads TGTGCCAGCAGCTACGATACCTACGAGCAGTACTTC. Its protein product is CASSYDTYEQYF. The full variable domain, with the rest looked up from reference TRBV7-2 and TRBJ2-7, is GAGVSQSPSNKVTEKGKDVELRCDPISGHTALYWYRQSLGQGLEFLIYFQGNSAPDKSGLPSDRFSAERTGGSVSTLTIQRTQQEDSAVYLCASSYDTYEQYFGPGTRLTVT.

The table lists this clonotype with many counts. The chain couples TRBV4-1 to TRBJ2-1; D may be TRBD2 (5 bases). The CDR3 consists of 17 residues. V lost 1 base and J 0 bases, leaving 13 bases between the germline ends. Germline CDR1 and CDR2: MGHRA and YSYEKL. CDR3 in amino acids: CASSQGRRTRSYNEQFF. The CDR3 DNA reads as TGCGCCAGCAGCCAAGGTAGAAGGACTCGCTCCTACAATGAGCAGTTCTTC.

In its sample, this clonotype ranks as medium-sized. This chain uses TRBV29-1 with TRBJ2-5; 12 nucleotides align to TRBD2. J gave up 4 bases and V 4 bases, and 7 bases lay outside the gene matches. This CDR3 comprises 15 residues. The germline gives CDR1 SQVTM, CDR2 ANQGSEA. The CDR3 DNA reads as TGCAGCGTTGCCAAACTAGCGGGAGGATCAGAGACCCAGTACTTC. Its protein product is CSVAKLAGGSETQYF.

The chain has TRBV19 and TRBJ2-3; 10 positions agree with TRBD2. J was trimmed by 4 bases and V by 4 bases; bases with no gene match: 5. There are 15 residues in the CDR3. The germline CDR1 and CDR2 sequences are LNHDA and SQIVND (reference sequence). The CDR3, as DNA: TGTGCCAGTAGTACTCTAGCGGGAGTTTCAGATACGCAGTATTTT. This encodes CASSTLAGVSDTQYF.

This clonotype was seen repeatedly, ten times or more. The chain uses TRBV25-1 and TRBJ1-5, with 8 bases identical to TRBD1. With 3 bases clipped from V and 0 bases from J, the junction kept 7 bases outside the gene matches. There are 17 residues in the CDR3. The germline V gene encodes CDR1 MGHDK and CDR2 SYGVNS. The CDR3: CASSEGTGPHSNQPQHF. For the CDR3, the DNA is TGTGCCAGCAGTGAGGGGACAGGTCCTCATAGCAATCAGCCCCAGCATTTT.

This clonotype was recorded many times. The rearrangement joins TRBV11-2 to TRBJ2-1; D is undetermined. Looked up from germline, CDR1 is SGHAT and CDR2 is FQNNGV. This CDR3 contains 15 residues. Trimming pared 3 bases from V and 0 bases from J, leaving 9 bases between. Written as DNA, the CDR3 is TGTGCCAGCAGCTTCGAGGCGGACTCCTACAATGAGCAGTTCTTC. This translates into CASSFEADSYNEQFF.

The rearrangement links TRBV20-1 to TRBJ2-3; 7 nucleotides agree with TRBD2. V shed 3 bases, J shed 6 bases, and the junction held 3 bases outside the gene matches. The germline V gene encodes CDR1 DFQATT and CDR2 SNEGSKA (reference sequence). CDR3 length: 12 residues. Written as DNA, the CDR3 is TGCAGTGCTAGCGGAGCGGGGGATACGCAGTATTTT. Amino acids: CSASGAGDTQYF.

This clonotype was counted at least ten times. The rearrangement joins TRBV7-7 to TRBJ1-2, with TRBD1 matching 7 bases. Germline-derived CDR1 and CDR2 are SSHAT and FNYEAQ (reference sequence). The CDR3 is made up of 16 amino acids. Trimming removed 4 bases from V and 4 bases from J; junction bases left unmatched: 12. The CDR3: CASSSRTGQAVYGYTF. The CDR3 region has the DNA TGTGCCAGCAGCTCTCGAACCGGACAGGCCGTCTATGGCTACACCTTC. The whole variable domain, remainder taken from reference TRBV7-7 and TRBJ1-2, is GAGVSQSPRYKVTKRGQDVTLRCDPISSHATLYWYQQALGQGPEFLTYFNYEAQPDKSGLPSDRFSAERPEGSISTLTIQRTEQRDSAMYRCASSSRTGQAVYGYTFGSGTRLTVV.

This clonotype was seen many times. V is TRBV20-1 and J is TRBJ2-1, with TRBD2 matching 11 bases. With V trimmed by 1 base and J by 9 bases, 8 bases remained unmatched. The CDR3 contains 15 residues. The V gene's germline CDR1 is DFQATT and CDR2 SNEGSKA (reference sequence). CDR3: CSARANSGLAVEQFF. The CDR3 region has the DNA TGCAGTGCTAGAGCGAATTCGGGACTAGCGGTTGAGCAGTTCTTC.

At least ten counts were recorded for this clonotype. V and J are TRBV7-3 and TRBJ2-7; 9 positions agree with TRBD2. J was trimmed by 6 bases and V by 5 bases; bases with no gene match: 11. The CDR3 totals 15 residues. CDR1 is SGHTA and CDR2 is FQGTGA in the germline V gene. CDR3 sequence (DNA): TGTGCCAGCAGCCCCTCTAGCGGGATTTCCAGCGAGCAGTACTTC. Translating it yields CASSPSSGISSEQYF.

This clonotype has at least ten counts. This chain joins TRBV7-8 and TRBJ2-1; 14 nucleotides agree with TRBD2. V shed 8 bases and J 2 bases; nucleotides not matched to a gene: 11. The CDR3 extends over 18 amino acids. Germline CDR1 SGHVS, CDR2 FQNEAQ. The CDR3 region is CASLLGTSGSGTYNEQFF. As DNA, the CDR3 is TGTGCCAGCCTTCTTGGGACTAGCGGGAGTGGGACCTACAATGAGCAGTTCTTC.

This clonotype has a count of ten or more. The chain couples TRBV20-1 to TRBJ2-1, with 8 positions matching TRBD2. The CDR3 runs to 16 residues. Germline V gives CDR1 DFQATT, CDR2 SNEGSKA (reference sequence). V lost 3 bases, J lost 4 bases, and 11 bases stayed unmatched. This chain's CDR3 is CSARNLAGSFYNEQFF. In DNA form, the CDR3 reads TGCAGTGCTAGGAACTTAGCGGGATCCTTTTACAATGAGCAGTTCTTC.

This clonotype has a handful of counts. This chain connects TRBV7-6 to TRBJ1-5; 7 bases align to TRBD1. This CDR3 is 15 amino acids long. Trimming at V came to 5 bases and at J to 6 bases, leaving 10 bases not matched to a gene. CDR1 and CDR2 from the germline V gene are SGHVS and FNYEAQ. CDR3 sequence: CASSNRGEGGQPQHF. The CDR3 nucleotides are TGTGCCAGCAGCAACAGGGGAGAAGGAGGTCAGCCCCAGCATTTT.

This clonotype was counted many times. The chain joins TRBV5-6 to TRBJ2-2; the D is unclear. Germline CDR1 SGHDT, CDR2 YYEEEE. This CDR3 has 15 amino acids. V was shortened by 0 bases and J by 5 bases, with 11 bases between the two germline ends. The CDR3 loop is CASSLAPTWTGELFF. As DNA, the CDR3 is TGTGCCAGCAGCTTGGCGCCAACCTGGACCGGGGAGCTGTTTTTT.

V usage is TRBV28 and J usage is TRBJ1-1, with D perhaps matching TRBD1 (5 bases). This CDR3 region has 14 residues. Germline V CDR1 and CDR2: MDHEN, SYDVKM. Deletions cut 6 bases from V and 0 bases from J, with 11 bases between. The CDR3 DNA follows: TGTGCCAGCAGCCTAAGGGGTATGAACACTGAAGCTTTCTTT. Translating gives CASSLRGMNTEAFF.

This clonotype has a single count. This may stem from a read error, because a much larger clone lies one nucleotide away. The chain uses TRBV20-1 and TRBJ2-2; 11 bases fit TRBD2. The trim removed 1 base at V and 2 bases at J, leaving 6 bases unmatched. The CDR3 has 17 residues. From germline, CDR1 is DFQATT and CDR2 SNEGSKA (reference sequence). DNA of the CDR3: TGCAGTGCTAGAGTCTCGACTAGCGGGGCTAACACCGGGGAGCTGTTTTTT. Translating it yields CSARVSTSGANTGELFF.

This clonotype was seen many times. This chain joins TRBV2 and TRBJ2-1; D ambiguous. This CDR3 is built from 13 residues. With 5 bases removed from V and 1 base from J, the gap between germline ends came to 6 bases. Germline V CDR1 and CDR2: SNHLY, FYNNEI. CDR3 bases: TGTGCCAGCAGTCCGACATCCTACAATGAGCAGTTCTTC. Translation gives CASSPTSYNEQFF.

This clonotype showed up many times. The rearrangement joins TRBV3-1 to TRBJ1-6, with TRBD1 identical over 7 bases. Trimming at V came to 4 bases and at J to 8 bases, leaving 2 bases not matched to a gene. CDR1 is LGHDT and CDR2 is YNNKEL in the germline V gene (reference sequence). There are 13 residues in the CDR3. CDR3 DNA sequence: TGTGCCAGCAGCCGGGGGACAGATTCACCCCTCCACTTT. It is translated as CASSRGTDSPLHF.

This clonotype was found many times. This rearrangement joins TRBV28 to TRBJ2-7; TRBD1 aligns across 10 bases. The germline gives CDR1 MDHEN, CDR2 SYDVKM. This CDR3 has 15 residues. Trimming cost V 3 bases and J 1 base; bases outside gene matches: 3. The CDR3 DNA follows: TGTGCCAGCAGTTTGCCGGGACAGGGGTCCTACGAGCAGTACTTC. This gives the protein CASSLPGQGSYEQYF.

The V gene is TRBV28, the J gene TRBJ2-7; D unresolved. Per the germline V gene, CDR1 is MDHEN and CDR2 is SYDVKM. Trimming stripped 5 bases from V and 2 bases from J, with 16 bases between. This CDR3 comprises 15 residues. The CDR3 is CASSGPSDGPYEQYF. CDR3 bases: TGTGCCAGCAGTGGCCCGTCCGACGGGCCCTACGAGCAGTACTTC.

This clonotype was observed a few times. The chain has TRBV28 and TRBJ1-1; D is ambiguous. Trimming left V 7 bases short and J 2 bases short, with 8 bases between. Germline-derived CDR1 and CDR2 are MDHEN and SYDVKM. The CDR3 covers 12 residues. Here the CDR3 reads CASTPSNTEAFF. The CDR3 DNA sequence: TGTGCCAGCACCCCTTCAAACACTGAAGCTTTCTTT.

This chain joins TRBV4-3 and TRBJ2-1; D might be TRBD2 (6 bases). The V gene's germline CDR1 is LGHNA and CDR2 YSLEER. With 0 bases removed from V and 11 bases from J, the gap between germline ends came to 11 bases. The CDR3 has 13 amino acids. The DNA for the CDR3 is TGCGCCAGCAGCCAAGATCCCGGGAGCAAGCAGTTCTTC. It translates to CASSQDPGSKQFF.

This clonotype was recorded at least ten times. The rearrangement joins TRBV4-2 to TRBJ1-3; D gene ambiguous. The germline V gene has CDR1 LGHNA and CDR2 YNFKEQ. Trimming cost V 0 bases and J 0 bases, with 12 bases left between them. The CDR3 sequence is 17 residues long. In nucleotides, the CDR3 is TGTGCCAGCAGCCAAGAAAATGGCGGCGTCTCTGGAAACACCATATATTTT. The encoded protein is CASSQENGGVSGNTIYF.

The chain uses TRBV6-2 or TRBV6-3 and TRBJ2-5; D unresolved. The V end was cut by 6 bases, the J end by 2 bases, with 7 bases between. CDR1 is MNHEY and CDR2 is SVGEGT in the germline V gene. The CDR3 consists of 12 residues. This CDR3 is CASSRIQETQYF. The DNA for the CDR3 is TGTGCCAGCAGCCGGATACAAGAGACCCAGTACTTC.

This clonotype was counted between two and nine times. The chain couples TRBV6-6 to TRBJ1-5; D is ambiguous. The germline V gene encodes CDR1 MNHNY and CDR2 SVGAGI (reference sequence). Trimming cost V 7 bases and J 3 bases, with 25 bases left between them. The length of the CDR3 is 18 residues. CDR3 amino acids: CASTRALIPDLDNQPQHF. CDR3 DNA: TGTGCCAGCACCAGAGCCCTGATACCTGATTTAGACAATCAGCCCCAGCATTTT.

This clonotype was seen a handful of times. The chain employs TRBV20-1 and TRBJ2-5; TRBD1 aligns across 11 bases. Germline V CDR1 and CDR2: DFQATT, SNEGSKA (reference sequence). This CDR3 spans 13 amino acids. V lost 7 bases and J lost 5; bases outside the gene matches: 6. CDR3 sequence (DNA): TGCAGTGTGCCCGGGACAGGGGGTGAGACCCAGTACTTC. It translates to CSVPGTGGETQYF.